Below, 16 T cell receptor beta chains from the same sample are listed, as sequenced in a study of molecular identifiers for immune sequencing clone quantification. TCRdb reanalysed the PCR reads using MiXCR and keeps one entry per CDR3 protein. The table lists approximately 550,000 distinct CDR3 sequences, around 23% of them singletons. The sample was naive CD8+ T cells from blood, with Jurkat cell RNA spiked in. Subset meaning: FACS-sorted CD8+CD4-CCR7+CD45RA+ naive T cells. These receptors all come from a human donor in good health. Some libraries in this study had Jurkat cell RNA spiked in.

The V and J genes are TRBV4-1 and TRBJ2-2; 10 bases line up with TRBD2. The CDR3 totals 15 residues. Per the germline V gene, CDR1 is MGHRA and CDR2 is YSYEKL. Losses at the gene ends were 4 bases for V and 5 bases for J; bases not matched to a gene: 4. The CDR3 sequence is CASSPSSGRTGELFF. In nucleotides, the CDR3 is TGCGCCAGCAGCCCGTCTAGCGGGAGAACCGGGGAGCTGTTTTTT.

To note about this clonotype: One end of the junction varies from germline; a read error may be responsible. The chain has TRBV7-2 and TRBJ2-7; perhaps TRBD1 as D (5 bases). CDR1 and CDR2 from the germline V gene are SGHTA and FQGNSA. The CDR3 covers 8 residues. The CDR3 here is CASKGINF. CDR3 bases: TGTGCCAGCAAGGGGATAAACTTC.

This clonotype has more than one count but fewer than ten. The V and J genes are TRBV7-6 and TRBJ1-3; D not resolved. The CDR3 totals 16 residues. Germline CDR1 reads SGHVS; CDR2 reads FNYEAQ. V dropped 5 bases and J dropped 0 bases, with 14 bases sitting between them. The CDR3 bases are TGTGCCAGCAGCACTAGGGATTTTAGCTCTGGAAACACCATATATTTT. Translated, it gives CASSTRDFSSGNTIYF.

This clonotype has a handful of counts. V and J are TRBV13 and TRBJ1-1; unclear D gene. V lost 5 bases to trimming and J lost 10 bases, with 11 bases between them. Germline CDR1 is PRHDT and CDR2 is FYEKMQ (reference sequence). This CDR3 has 11 amino acids. The CDR3 nucleotides read TGTGCCAGCAGCCCCGGGGAGACAGCTTTCTTT. The encoded protein is CASSPGETAFF. The full variable domain, completed using reference TRBV13 and TRBJ1-1, is AAGVIQSPRHLIKEKRETATLKCYPIPRHDTVYWYQQGPGQDPQFLISFYEKMQSDKGSIPDRFSAQQFSDYHSELNMSSLELGDSALYFCASSPGETAFFGQGTRLTVV.

This clonotype was seen repeatedly, ten times or more. J is TRBJ1-2 and V is TRBV29-1; no clear D gene. The germline gives CDR1 SQVTM, CDR2 ANQGSEA. The CDR3 runs 12 residues. V lost 6 bases and J 8 bases, leaving 16 bases between the germline ends. The CDR3 loop reads CSVPIPPGGYTF. The CDR3 DNA sequence: TGCAGCGTCCCAATCCCCCCCGGCGGCTACACCTTC.

The chain uses TRBV20-1 and TRBJ2-5; 7 positions match TRBD2. This CDR3 has 15 amino acids. The germline gives CDR1 DFQATT, CDR2 SNEGSKA (reference sequence). Trimming took 5 bases from V and 4 from J; bases not matched to a gene: 13. The CDR3 region has the DNA TGCAGTGCTTGGTTCGTCCGGGGAGGGGTAGAGACCCAGTACTTC. It codes for CSAWFVRGGVETQYF.

Details on this clonotype: A single base is all that separates this from a far larger clone, so a read error is likely. This chain uses TRBV5-1 with TRBJ2-7, with D perhaps TRBD2 (5 bases). CDR3 length equals 14 residues. The V gene's germline CDR1 is SGHRS and CDR2 YFSETQ. CDR3 coding DNA: TGCGCCGGCAGCTTGGCTGGGAGCTCCTACGAGCAGTACTTC. As protein: CAGSLAGSSYEQYF.

This clonotype has only a few counts. V is TRBV12-3 or TRBV12-4 and J is TRBJ1-5; no clear D gene. Trimming took 0 bases from V and 0 from J, leaving 9 bases between them. CDR3 length: 16 residues. The CDR3 loop reads CASSLAEGYSNQPQHF. As DNA, the CDR3 is TGTGCCAGCAGTTTAGCTGAGGGATATAGCAATCAGCCCCAGCATTTT.

The table lists this clonotype with a few counts. The chain is built from TRBV25-1 and TRBJ2-1; 8 nucleotides align to TRBD1. This CDR3 spans 13 amino acids. V shed 3 bases, J shed 7 bases, and the junction held 2 bases outside the gene matches. Germline CDR1 MGHDK, CDR2 SYGVNS. This CDR3 reads CASSEYRGNEQFF. The CDR3, as DNA: TGTGCCAGCAGTGAGTACAGGGGGAATGAGCAGTTCTTC.

This clonotype was seen a handful of times. The chain has TRBV7-9 and TRBJ1-2; 7 nucleotides agree with TRBD1. In germline, CDR1 is SEHNR, CDR2 FQNEAQ (reference sequence). This CDR3 is 17 amino acids long. Losses at the gene ends were 5 bases for V and 2 bases for J; bases not matched to a gene: 14. The CDR3 region is CASSPLLTGNQNYGYTF. CDR3 nucleotides: TGTGCCAGCAGCCCCCTTCTGACAGGGAACCAAAACTATGGCTACACCTTC. The variable domain in full, completed from reference TRBV7-9 and TRBJ1-2, reads DTGVSQNPRHKITKRGQNVTFRCDPISEHNRLYWYRQTLGQGPEFLTYFQNEAQLEKSRLLSDRFSAERPKGSFSTLEIQRTEQGDSAMYLCASSPLLTGNQNYGYTFGSGTRLTVV.

This clonotype was counted a few times. V is TRBV28 and J is TRBJ2-7; possible D gene TRBD2, 6 bases. The CDR3 is 13 residues long. Trimming pared 8 bases from V and 2 bases from J, leaving 13 bases between. CDR1 and CDR2 (germline): MDHEN, SYDVKM. The CDR3 region is CASRAGLPYEQYF. The DNA of the CDR3 is TGTGCCAGCCGGGCGGGACTCCCCTACGAGCAGTACTTC.

This clonotype has more than one count but fewer than ten. It may be a read error: a sequence one base away is much more abundant. The rearrangement joins TRBV29-1 to TRBJ2-7; no clear D gene. The CDR3 length is 13 residues. The ends were cut back, 6 bases at V and 3 bases at J, with 15 bases in the middle. Germline loops: CDR1 SQVTM, CDR2 ANQGSEA. The CDR3 protein is CSVSQLVDYEQYF. CDR3 coding DNA: TGCAGCGTATCCCAGCTAGTGGACTACGAGCAGTACTTC.

The rearrangement links TRBV19 to TRBJ2-3; perhaps TRBD2 as D (6 bases). The V end was cut by 1 base, the J end by 3 bases, with 14 bases between. Per the germline V gene, CDR1 is LNHDA and CDR2 is SQIVND (reference sequence). The CDR3 is made up of 16 amino acids. CDR3 amino acids: CASSIGTNHRTDTQYF. CDR3 in DNA: TGTGCCAGTAGTATAGGGACTAACCACAGGACAGATACGCAGTATTTT.

V usage is TRBV5-1 and J usage is TRBJ2-7; TRBD1 matches 7 bases. This CDR3 has 12 amino acids. The trim removed 4 bases at V and 6 bases at J, leaving 4 bases unmatched. From germline, CDR1 is SGHRS and CDR2 YFSETQ. The CDR3 sequence: CASSRTGAEQYF. CDR3 DNA sequence: TGCGCCAGCAGCCGGACAGGCGCCGAGCAGTACTTC.

This clonotype was observed many times. The chain joins TRBV2 to TRBJ1-2; 7 positions agree with TRBD1. V gave up 3 bases and J gave up 4 bases; unmatched junction bases: 5. The CDR3 runs 14 residues. CDR1 is SNHLY and CDR2 is FYNNEI in the germline V gene. CDR3 DNA sequence: TGTGCCAGCAGTGATGCGGGACAGCCCTATGGCTACACCTTC. This gives the protein CASSDAGQPYGYTF. Filled out from reference TRBV2 and TRBJ1-2, the complete variable domain reads EPEVTQTPSHQVTQMGQEVILRCVPISNHLYFYWYRQILGQKVEFLVSFYNNEISEKSEIFDDQFSVERPDGSNFTLKIRSTKLEDSAMYFCASSDAGQPYGYTFGSGTRLTVV.

In this sample, this clonotype turned up a few times. This rearrangement joins TRBV27 to TRBJ2-1; 11 bases match TRBD2. The V gene end was trimmed by 6 bases and the J gene end by 3 bases; junction bases not matched to a gene: 4. The germline V gene has CDR1 MNHEY and CDR2 SMNVEV (reference sequence). There are 15 residues in the CDR3. The CDR3 spells CASSMGLADYNEQFF. In nucleotides, the CDR3 is TGTGCCAGCAGCATGGGACTAGCGGACTACAATGAGCAGTTCTTC.